The 10 T cell receptor beta chains presented below share a single source sample, sequenced in a study of cytomegalovirus exposure and HLA in healthy donors (dated 2017 in TCRdb). The library was made by the immunoSEQ multiplex PCR assay. The multiplex PCR relied on a mix of 60 forward primers for TCR Vbeta segments and 13 reverse primers for TCR Jbeta segments. TCRdb stores this immuneACCESS table with in-frame sequences only. Part of the clones is absent; in the studies checked, under half of the shortfall reflects unresolved V genes, and no reason is known for the rest. The sample records around 86,000 clones, roughly 85% of which are singletons. 6% of the sample lies in the top ten. The source material was PBMCs. The origin of the receptors is a female donor in good health and CMV-seronegative.

This sequence joins TRBV25-1 and TRBJ1-1; TRBD1 might be the D (5 bases). This CDR3 is built from 18 residues. Germline V gene data show CDR1 as MGHDK and CDR2 as SYGVNS. The V and J ends lost 7 bases and 2 bases respectively, with 26 bases between them. The CDR3: CASMGLAGGNTPNTEAFF. The DNA for the CDR3 is TGTGCCAGCATGGGACTAGCGGGGGGGAACACACCAAACACTGAAGCTTTCTTT.

V gene TRBV6-9 combines with J gene TRBJ2-7; 10 bases fit TRBD1. CDR1 is MNHGY, CDR2 SVAAGI, per germline. The CDR3 spans 13 residues. With V trimmed by 10 bases and J by 4 bases, 7 bases remained unmatched. The CDR3 reads CANHGQGGYEQYF. The CDR3 nucleotides are TGTGCCAACCATGGACAGGGGGGGTACGAGCAGTACTTC.

V gene TRBV2 combines with J gene TRBJ2-3; tentatively, D is TRBD2 (6 bases). The V and J ends lost 6 bases and 2 bases respectively, with 12 bases between them. CDR1 and CDR2 from the germline V gene are SNHLY and FYNNEI. The CDR3 spans 14 residues. The CDR3 here is CASRERVNTDTQYF. The CDR3 bases are TGTGCCAGCAGGGAGCGGGTTAACACAGATACGCAGTATTTT.

The chain recombines TRBV10-3 with TRBJ1-1, with TRBD1 identical over 10 bases. V shed 3 bases, J shed 0 bases, and the junction held 7 bases outside the gene matches. Germline CDR1 is ENHRY and CDR2 is SYGVKD. The CDR3 consists of 17 residues. The CDR3 reads CAISEPGQGILNTEAFF. The CDR3 coding sequence is TGTGCCATCAGTGAACCGGGACAGGGGATTTTGAACACTGAAGCTTTCTTT.

V gene TRBV5-8 combines with J gene TRBJ2-7; D is unclear. The germline V gene encodes CDR1 SGHTS and CDR2 YDEGEE. The CDR3 runs 14 residues. V was shortened by 0 bases and J by 1 base, with 8 bases between the two germline ends. The DNA of the CDR3 is TGTGCCAGCAGCTTGGAAACTCTATCCTACGAGCAGTACTTC. Amino acids: CASSLETLSYEQYF.

A few counts support this clone. The chain links TRBV28 to TRBJ1-5; D remains unclear. Germline loops: CDR1 MDHEN, CDR2 SYDVKM. V lost 6 bases, J lost 0 bases, and 6 bases lay in between. This CDR3 comprises 13 residues. CDR3 nucleotides: TGTGCCAGCAGGAGGGATAGCAATCAGCCCCAGCATTTT. Translation gives CASRRDSNQPQHF.

This chain links TRBV5-1 with TRBJ1-1; D gene ambiguous. The germline V and J ends were trimmed by 0 bases and 4 bases, with 7 bases remaining between them. Per germline, CDR1 SGHRS and CDR2 YFSETQ. This CDR3 has 13 amino acids. This CDR3 is CASSLEPITEAFF. For the CDR3, the DNA is TGCGCCAGCAGCTTGGAGCCAATCACTGAAGCTTTCTTT. Drawing the rest from reference TRBV5-1 and TRBJ1-1, the complete variable domain is KAGVTQTPRYLIKTRGQQVTLSCSPISGHRSVSWYQQTPGQGLQFLFEYFSETQRNKGNFPGRFSGRQFSNSRSEMNVSTLELGDSALYLCASSLEPITEAFFGQGTRLTVV.

This chain uses TRBV27 with TRBJ2-1; TRBD2 agrees at 7 bases. The CDR3 contains 15 residues. Germline lookup yields CDR1 MNHEY and CDR2 SMNVEV (reference sequence). J lost 4 bases, V lost 0 bases, and 3 bases had no gene match. The CDR3 nucleotides are TGTGCCAGCAGTTTATCGGCTAGCGGATACAATGAGCAGTTCTTC. Residues: CASSLSASGYNEQFF.

On this clone: The sample holds other DNA sequences that translate to the same CDR3. The genes are TRBV29-1 and TRBJ2-7; 7 nucleotides agree with TRBD2. Germline CDR1 reads SQVTM; CDR2 reads ANQGSEA. The ends lost 0 bases at V and 5 bases at J; junction bases unmatched: 4. The CDR3 contains 13 residues. CDR3 sequence (DNA): TGCAGCGTTGAAGATCGGGGAGGGGACGAGCAGTACTTC. Protein product: CSVEDRGGDEQYF.

This clone was picked up a small number of times. The chain employs TRBV6-5 and TRBJ1-1; a possible D gene is TRBD1 (5 bases). Germline assignment: CDR1 MNHEY and CDR2 SVGAGI. The CDR3 sequence is 14 residues long. Between the trimmed V and J ends, which lost 6 bases and 4 bases, there was a span of 15 bases. The CDR3 region has the DNA TGTGCCAGCAGCCCCCGGGGGGAGGGCACTGAAGCTTTCTTT. Residues: CASSPRGEGTEAFF.